Listed below are T cell receptor beta chains from one sample, sequenced in a study of T cells in Graves' hyperthyroidism and ophthalmopathy. TCRdb reprocessed the multiplex PCR reads via MiXCR and lists one record per CDR3 protein. Of about 350,000 distinct CDR3 sequences listed, around 15% are singletons. The specimen sequenced was blood. These receptors were taken from a woman aged 55-70 years with Graves' ophthalmopathy. Both conserved end residues are part of each CDR3. D genes are given only for firm matches. Part of the rows lack a size; the others show once, few, many or a class for expanded clones.

clone size	V gene	J gene	D gene	CDR3 DNA	CDR3 protein
.	TRBV5-6	TRBJ2-7	.	TGTGCCAGCAGCTTGGAAACAGGGAGGCCGGGGCAGTACTTC	CASSLETGRPGQYF
many	TRBV12-3/TRBV12-4	TRBJ2-7	.	TGTGCCAGCAGTTTAGAGGGTAGGGAATTTCCCTACGAGCAGTACTTC	CASSLEGREFPYEQYF
many	TRBV4-1	TRBJ2-7	TRBD2	TGCGCCAGCAGCCAAGGTCCCCGCGTTGGAGCTAGCGGGTCCTACGAGCAGTACTTC	CASSQGPRVGASGSYEQYF
few	TRBV7-9	TRBJ2-2	TRBD2	TGTGCCAGCAGCCCTAGCGGGATCAGAACCGGGGAGCTGTTTTTT	CASSPSGIRTGELFF
many	TRBV28	TRBJ1-4	.	TGTGCCAGCAGTTCCCCGGATGCAACTAATGAAAAACTGTTTTTT	CASSSPDATNEKLFF
few	TRBV7-6	TRBJ2-7	TRBD2	TGTGCCAGCAGCAAAAGCGGGGGCGCGTGGGAGCAGTACTTC	CASSKSGGAWEQYF
.	TRBV20-1	TRBJ2-7	TRBD2	TGCAGTGCTTACCCCGGGACTAGCGGGACCTACTACGAGCAGTACTTC	CSAYPGTSGTYYEQYF
many	TRBV6-1	TRBJ2-7	.	TGTGCCAGCAGTCCGTTTAGGTCATTCTACGAGCAGTACTTC	CASSPFRSFYEQYF
many	TRBV7-8	TRBJ2-2	TRBD2	TGTGCCGGCGATAGCGGGAGCCTAGGCGGGGAGCTGTTTTTT	CAGDSGSLGGELFF
few	TRBV7-9	TRBJ2-1	TRBD2	TGTGCCAGCAGCTTAGTAGCGGGAGACCCCAATGAGCAGTTCTTC	CASSLVAGDPNEQFF